Following are 18 T cell receptor beta chains from one sample sequenced in a study of blood T cell repertoires in COVID-19. Some clones are missing from TCRdb's copy, which holds only in-frame ones; the method was immunoSEQ multiplex PCR. The sample contains roughly 120,000 clones, over 70% of which appear only once. Sequencing input: peripheral blood. Receptors were obtained from a man aged 50 or older with acute or convalescent COVID-19.

The chain links TRBV19 to TRBJ1-1; D is ambiguous. CDR1 is LNHDA and CDR2 is SQIVND in the germline V gene (reference sequence). V was clipped by 10 bases and J by 4 bases, with 22 bases between them. The CDR3 totals 15 residues. The CDR3 spells CATRTPGPRSTEAFF. The CDR3 DNA reads TGTGCCACTCGAACCCCTGGTCCCCGCAGCACTGAAGCTTTCTTT.

The chain combines TRBV30 with TRBJ2-1; 11 bases agree with TRBD2. The CDR3 is 16 residues long. Trimming removed 4 bases from V and 0 bases from J; junction bases left unmatched: 5. Looked up from germline, CDR1 is GTSNPN and CDR2 is SVGIG (reference sequence). In DNA, the CDR3 is TGTGCCTGGACCGGGACTAGCGGTTTCTCCTACAATGAGCAGTTCTTC. Protein sequence: CAWTGTSGFSYNEQFF.

V and J are TRBV6-6 and TRBJ1-1, with 9 bases matching TRBD1. Germline CDR1 MNHNY, CDR2 SVGAGI (reference sequence). J was trimmed by 4 bases and V by 6 bases; bases with no gene match: 6. The CDR3 loop spans 14 amino acids. The CDR3 DNA reads as TGTGCCAGCAGCCCGGACAGGGGAGGCACTGAAGCTTTCTTT. This encodes CASSPDRGGTEAFF.

This clone was seen only a few times. The CDR3 sequence: CASSLGMARAYNEQFF. CDR3 sequence (DNA): TGTGCCAGCAGCCTAGGTATGGCTAGAGCCTACAATGAGCAGTTCTTC. The chain carries TRBV3-1 (or the pseudogene TRBV3-2) and TRBJ2-1; no reliable D call. The CDR3 extends over 16 amino acids. V was trimmed by 4 bases and J by 2 bases, leaving 15 bases between them. Germline V gene sequence: CDR1 LGHDT, CDR2 YNNKEL (reference sequence).

The chain couples TRBV6-2 or TRBV6-3 to TRBJ1-5; D ambiguous. CDR1 MNHEY and CDR2 SVGEGT come from the germline V gene. The V gene lost 0 bases and the J gene lost 3 bases, with 9 bases spanning the gap. This CDR3 region has 15 residues. This CDR3 is CASSYSRGLNQPQHF. The CDR3 DNA reads as TGTGCCAGCAGTTACTCACGGGGTCTCAATCAGCCCCAGCATTTT.

The chain is built from TRBV2 and TRBJ1-4, with D unresolved. Trimming took 8 bases from V and 7 from J, leaving 20 bases between them. CDR3 length equals 15 residues. Per the germline V gene, CDR1 is SNHLY and CDR2 is FYNNEI. This CDR3 reads CASEAGNLAGEKLFF. CDR3 DNA: TGTGCCAGCGAGGCGGGTAACTTGGCCGGTGAAAAACTGTTTTTT.

The chain joins TRBV5-1 to TRBJ1-1, with unresolved D. Deletions cut 0 bases from V and 0 bases from J, with 6 bases between. The CDR3 covers 14 residues. CDR1 and CDR2 from the germline V gene are SGHRS and YFSETQ. The CDR3: CASSLGAMNTEAFF. As DNA, the CDR3 is TGCGCCAGCAGCTTGGGAGCGATGAACACTGAAGCTTTCTTT.

This chain connects TRBV5-8 to TRBJ2-6; a possible D gene is TRBD1 (5 bases). Germline CDR1 is SGHTS and CDR2 is YDEGEE. The CDR3 contains 16 residues. Trimming pared 0 bases from V and 2 bases from J, leaving 9 bases between. CDR3 region: CASSLDRTAGANVLTF. The CDR3 nucleotides read TGTGCCAGCAGCTTGGACAGGACCGCTGGGGCCAACGTCCTGACTTTC.

This clone is a singleton in its sample. The rearrangement joins TRBV18 to TRBJ1-3; the D gene is possibly TRBD1 (5 bases). The CDR3 contains 13 residues. V was cut by 5 bases and J by 4 bases, with 9 bases left in between. Germline CDR1 reads KGHSH; CDR2 reads LQKENI. In DNA, the CDR3 is TGTGCCAGCTCAGGGGCAGCCGGAAACACCATATATTTT. Its protein is CASSGAAGNTIYF.

The chain joins TRBV7-3 to TRBJ1-2; 7 bases map to TRBD1. V was pared by 5 bases and J by 4 bases, with 10 bases of the junction left unmatched. This CDR3 region has 15 residues. Germline assignment: CDR1 SGHTA and CDR2 FQGTGA. The CDR3 coding sequence is TGTGCCAGCAGCCCGGACCGGACAGGAGGCTATGGCTACACCTTC. This translates into CASSPDRTGGYGYTF.

V is TRBV5-1 and J is TRBJ1-6, with 8 nucleotides matching TRBD1. The V gene end was trimmed by 0 bases and the J gene end by 2 bases; junction bases not matched to a gene: 4. CDR3 length equals 17 residues. Germline values: CDR1 SGHRS, CDR2 YFSETQ. This chain's CDR3 is CASSLGGQAPYNSPLHF. CDR3 DNA sequence: TGCGCCAGCAGCTTGGGGGGACAGGCCCCCTATAATTCACCCCTCCACTTT.

This clone was seen only once. The chain carries TRBV3-1 (or the pseudogene TRBV3-2) and TRBJ2-3; D unresolved. There are 15 residues in the CDR3. With 0 bases removed from V and 3 bases from J, the gap between germline ends came to 10 bases. Per the germline V gene, CDR1 is LGHDT and CDR2 is YNNKEL (reference sequence). The CDR3, as DNA: TGTGCCAGCAGCCAAGATAACTTGCAAACAGATACGCAGTATTTT. The encoded protein is CASSQDNLQTDTQYF.

The CDR3 region is CAWSVSGTGDGYTF. The CDR3 DNA is TGTGCCTGGAGTGTATCCGGGACAGGGGATGGCTACACCTTC. The gene calls are TRBV30 and TRBJ1-2; 10 nucleotides agree with TRBD1. Trimming at V came to 0 bases and at J to 6 bases, leaving 4 bases not matched to a gene. The CDR3 extends over 14 amino acids. Germline-derived CDR1 and CDR2 are GTSNPN and SVGIG (reference sequence). Looking up the rest from reference TRBV30 and TRBJ1-2 gives the full variable domain: SQTIHQWPATLVQPVGSPLSLECTVEGTSNPNLYWYRQAAGRGLQLLFYSVGIGQISSEVPQNLSASRPQDRQFILSSKKLLLSDSGFYLCAWSVSGTGDGYTFGSGTRLTVV.

CDR3 sequence (DNA): TGTGCCAGCAGTGAAGCCGGGACAGGGTATGGCTACACCTTC. It yields the protein CASSEAGTGYGYTF. This chain joins TRBV6-1 and TRBJ1-2; 9 bases line up with TRBD1. The CDR3 is made up of 14 amino acids. The V and J ends lost 0 bases and 5 bases, in that order; junction bases with no gene match: 1. Germline assignment: CDR1 MNHNS and CDR2 SASEGT.

This chain links TRBV2 with TRBJ2-1; D may be TRBD1 (6 bases). The CDR3 totals 14 residues. Trimming left V 6 bases short and J 12 bases short, with 21 bases between. CDR1 is SNHLY and CDR2 is FYNNEI in the germline V gene. The DNA for the CDR3 is TGTGCCAGCAGCCTTGAGGACAGCCCCGGCGGGCAGTTCTTC. Translation: CASSLEDSPGGQFF.

The gene calls are TRBV20-1 and TRBJ1-2, with D uncertain. The V end lost 3 bases, the J end lost 12 bases, and 14 bases lay between the germline ends. Germline CDR1 DFQATT, CDR2 SNEGSKA (reference sequence). CDR3 length: 11 residues. The CDR3 loop reads CSASERVVDTF. CDR3 nucleotide sequence: TGCAGTGCTAGTGAGAGGGTGGTAGACACCTTC.

V is TRBV5-8 and J is TRBJ2-7; maybe TRBD1 (7 bases). This CDR3 has 15 amino acids. Looked up from germline, CDR1 is SGHTS and CDR2 is YDEGEE. V was clipped by 5 bases and J by 3 bases, with 18 bases between them. In DNA, the CDR3 is TGTGCCAGCAGTCGACAGGGAGGCGATTTCTACGAGCAGTACTTC. This codes for CASSRQGGDFYEQYF.

The chain carries TRBV6-6 and TRBJ2-5, with a tentative D call TRBD1 (5 bases). From germline, CDR1 is MNHNY and CDR2 SVGAGI (reference sequence). The CDR3 consists of 14 residues. The germline V and J ends were trimmed by 7 bases and 5 bases, with 17 bases remaining between them. The CDR3 nucleotides are TGTGCCAGCACCCAAGCAGGGTGGTATGAGACCCAGTACTTC. Translated: CASTQAGWYETQYF.